Below are 27 T cell receptor beta chains sequenced from a single sample in a study of cytomegalovirus exposure and HLA in healthy donors. PCR employed 60 Vbeta and 13 Jbeta primers. Repertoires were generated with immunoSEQ multiplex PCR, while TCRdb's copy carries only in-frame clones and drops some. The sample is made up of 60,000 to 70,000 clones, and the top ten hold approximately 5.1% of it. Sequences were obtained from PBMCs. The receptors were sampled from a man aged 25 to 40 in good health and CMV-seropositive.

The V call is TRBV5-1, the J call TRBJ2-7; 11 bases align to TRBD1. This CDR3 region has 15 residues. CDR1 is SGHRS and CDR2 is YFSETQ in the germline V gene. V was pared by 4 bases and J by 5 bases, with 8 bases of the junction left unmatched. CDR3 loop: CASSGTGQGAHEQYF. As DNA, the CDR3 is TGCGCCAGCAGCGGGACCGGACAGGGGGCCCACGAGCAGTACTTC.

The chain combines TRBV7-2 with TRBJ2-3, with 7 bases lining up with TRBD2. With V trimmed by 4 bases and J by 4 bases, 8 bases remained unmatched. There are 15 residues in the CDR3. Germline assignment: CDR1 SGHTA and CDR2 FQGNSA. DNA of the CDR3: TGTGCCAGCAGCTCTTTGCGGGAGCTTGCAGATACGCAGTATTTT. Its protein is CASSSLRELADTQYF.

This chain uses TRBV6-6 with TRBJ1-6; D call uncertain. There are 13 residues in the CDR3. Germline V gives CDR1 MNHNY, CDR2 SVGAGI (reference sequence). V shed 9 bases and J shed 0 bases, with 6 bases lying between them. The CDR3 DNA sequence: TGTGCCAGTCTGAGCTCCTATAATTCACCCCTCCACTTT. Its protein is CASLSSYNSPLHF.

The CDR3 coding sequence is TGTGCCAGCAGCTTAAGCGAGGCTATCCAAGGCTATGGCTACACCTTC. It translates to CASSLSEAIQGYGYTF. This chain joins TRBV11-2 and TRBJ1-2; D remains unclear. Per germline, CDR1 SGHAT and CDR2 FQNNGV. The CDR3 loop spans 16 amino acids. V was clipped by 2 bases and J by 4 bases, with 17 bases between them.

The chain joins TRBV30 to TRBJ2-7; 7 positions agree with TRBD1. Trimming at V came to 2 bases and at J to 2 bases, leaving 6 bases not matched to a gene. The CDR3 sequence is 14 residues long. Germline CDR1 GTSNPN, CDR2 SVGIG (reference sequence). The CDR3 sequence: CAWSTGVGAYEQYF. DNA for the CDR3: TGTGCCTGGAGTACAGGGGTTGGGGCCTACGAGCAGTACTTC.

This chain links TRBV13 with TRBJ1-6; D is ambiguous. CDR3 length: 16 amino acids. The ends were cut back, 0 bases at V and 0 bases at J, with 6 bases in the middle. The germline V gene encodes CDR1 PRHDT and CDR2 FYEKMQ (reference sequence). The CDR3 coding sequence is TGTGCCAGCAGCTTAGGCAAGAGCTCCTATAATTCACCCCTCCACTTT. Translation: CASSLGKSSYNSPLHF.

The V gene is TRBV10-3, the J gene TRBJ2-1; 12 positions agree with TRBD2. V trimming: 0 bases; J trimming: 5 bases; junction bases outside the gene matches: 5. The CDR3 has 17 residues. Germline CDR1 reads ENHRY; CDR2 reads SYGVKD. DNA of the CDR3: TGTGCCATCAGTGAGTCCAGGACTAGCGGGACACACAATGAGCAGTTCTTC. Translation: CAISESRTSGTHNEQFF.

J is TRBJ2-7 and V is TRBV13; tentative D call: TRBD2 (5 bases). The germline V and J ends were trimmed by 1 base and 6 bases, with 16 bases remaining between them. The CDR3 length is 15 residues. Germline V gene data show CDR1 as PRHDT and CDR2 as FYEKMQ (reference sequence). The CDR3 protein is CASSLEPGGRGEQYF. The CDR3 nucleotides read TGTGCCAGCAGCTTAGAACCCGGAGGTCGAGGCGAGCAGTACTTC.

The rearrangement links TRBV11-2 to TRBJ1-2; 8 positions match TRBD1. The J segment lost 4 bases and the V segment lost 5 bases, leaving 12 bases of the junction unmatched. The CDR3 length is 16 residues. In germline, CDR1 is SGHAT, CDR2 FQNNGV. The CDR3 reads CASSSQRDRNIYGYTF. In DNA form, the CDR3 reads TGTGCCAGCAGCAGTCAACGGGACAGGAACATCTATGGCTACACCTTC.

The genes are TRBV6-1 and TRBJ2-7; D perhaps matches TRBD1 (7 bases). Deletions cut 6 bases from V and 5 bases from J, with 14 bases between. Germline lookup yields CDR1 MNHNS and CDR2 SASEGT. This CDR3 is built from 13 residues. CDR3 region: CASRDREAHEQYF. CDR3 sequence (DNA): TGTGCCAGCAGAGACAGGGAGGCCCACGAGCAGTACTTC.

As for this clone: The sample has other DNA sequences that encode this CDR3 too. This sequence joins TRBV30 and TRBJ2-5, with 7 bases that match TRBD2. CDR3 length: 14 residues. The junction had 5 bases not matched to a gene; V was cut back by 0 bases and J by 4 bases. Per the germline V gene, CDR1 is GTSNPN and CDR2 is SVGIG (reference sequence). The CDR3 DNA sequence: TGTGCCTGGAGTGTAGGGGCGGGGGTAGAGACCCAGTACTTC. As protein: CAWSVGAGVETQYF.

The CDR3 DNA reads as TGTGCCTGGACTCTATATAATTCACCCCTCCACTTT. This gives the protein CAWTLYNSPLHF. This rearrangement joins TRBV30 to TRBJ1-6; D uncertain. Per the germline V gene, CDR1 is GTSNPN and CDR2 is SVGIG (reference sequence). V shed 4 bases and J shed 4 bases, with 5 bases lying between them. This CDR3 is 12 amino acids long.

The chain is built from TRBV7-2 and TRBJ2-1, with 11 bases matching TRBD2. The CDR3 is 17 residues long. V was clipped by 5 bases and J by 4 bases; unmatched bases: 10. Per the germline V gene, CDR1 is SGHTA and CDR2 is FQGNSA. The CDR3 nucleotides are TGTGCCAGCAGCCCCCGGGGGGGGACTAGCGGATACAATGAGCAGTTCTTC. This codes for CASSPRGGTSGYNEQFF.

The chain carries TRBV5-4 and TRBJ2-1; D may be TRBD2 (5 bases). Per germline, CDR1 SGHNT and CDR2 YYREEE (reference sequence). V was trimmed by 1 base and J by 0 bases, leaving 17 bases between them. This CDR3 has 18 residues. The CDR3 reads CASSLRGVGYASYNEQFF. The CDR3 coding sequence is TGTGCCAGCAGCTTGCGGGGTGTAGGGTATGCCTCCTACAATGAGCAGTTCTTC.

The V gene is TRBV9, the J gene TRBJ1-4, with 10 nucleotides matching TRBD1. Germline lookup yields CDR1 SGDLS and CDR2 YYNGEE. V gave up 0 bases and J gave up 2 bases; unmatched junction bases: 4. The CDR3 runs to 17 residues. The CDR3 bases are TGTGCCAGCAGCGTAGGACAGGGGGCAAGGACTAATGAAAAACTGTTTTTT. This encodes CASSVGQGARTNEKLFF.

About this clone itself: The junction does not match germline at one end; this may be a read error. The rearrangement uses TRBV6-4 and TRBJ2-1, with D possibly TRBD2 on 6 matching bases. CDR3 length equals 16 residues. Germline lookup yields CDR1 MRHNA and CDR2 SNTAGT. The DNA of the CDR3 is TGTGCCAGCAGTGACTCGGACGGGAGCTCCGACAATGAGCAGTTCTTC. Amino acid sequence: CASSDSDGSSDNEQFF.

The V call is TRBV7-9, the J call TRBJ2-3; 11 nucleotides agree with TRBD2. V shed 1 base, J shed 2 bases, and the junction held 11 bases outside the gene matches. Germline-derived CDR1 and CDR2 are SEHNR and FQNEAQ (reference sequence). The CDR3 has 19 amino acids. As DNA, the CDR3 is TGTGCCAGCAGCTTAGATAATCGAGGGACTAGCGGCTTCACAGATACGCAGTATTTT. Protein: CASSLDNRGTSGFTDTQYF.

The J gene is TRBJ2-3, the V gene TRBV6-6; tentatively, D is TRBD2 (5 bases). CDR3 length: 15 amino acids. V shed 2 bases and J shed 0 bases, with 9 bases lying between them. Germline CDR1 is MNHNY and CDR2 is SVGAGI (reference sequence). The CDR3 sequence: CASSYPGGSTDTQYF. CDR3 DNA sequence: TGTGCCAGCAGTTACCCCGGCGGGAGCACAGATACGCAGTATTTT.

This chain links TRBV4-2 with TRBJ2-3, with 8 positions matching TRBD2. CDR3 length: 16 amino acids. CDR1 and CDR2 (germline): LGHNA, YNFKEQ. The junction had 8 bases not matched to a gene; V was cut back by 3 bases and J by 3 bases. CDR3 nucleotides: TGTGCCAGCAGCCAGCACCCCGGGACTAGTACAGATACGCAGTATTTT. This translates into CASSQHPGTSTDTQYF.

V is TRBV5-1 and J is TRBJ2-1, with TRBD2 as a possible D gene (6 bases). Germline CDR1 SGHRS, CDR2 YFSETQ. V dropped 5 bases and J dropped 0 bases, with 12 bases sitting between them. CDR3 length equals 15 residues. CDR3 sequence: CASSLSGSSYNEQFF. The CDR3 DNA is TGCGCCAGCAGTCTTAGCGGCAGCTCCTACAATGAGCAGTTCTTC.

The V and J genes are TRBV25-1 and TRBJ1-1; TRBD1 matches at 10 bases. Germline V CDR1 and CDR2: MGHDK, SYGVNS. This CDR3 comprises 15 residues. V gave up 1 base and J gave up 5 bases; unmatched junction bases: 4. The CDR3 coding sequence is TGTGCCAGCAGTGAATTGGGACAGGGGAGGACTGAAGCTTTCTTT. Translated: CASSELGQGRTEAFF.

V usage is TRBV9 and J usage is TRBJ2-3; 10 bases line up with TRBD2. V lost 0 bases, J lost 4 bases, and 5 bases stayed unmatched. There are 16 residues in the CDR3. Germline V gives CDR1 SGDLS, CDR2 YYNGEE. The CDR3 DNA reads as TGTGCCAGCAGCGTAGATCCTAGCGGGAGTGCAGATACGCAGTATTTT. Protein: CASSVDPSGSADTQYF. The complete variable domain, with remaining parts taken from reference TRBV9 and TRBJ2-3, reads DSGVTQTPKHLITATGQRVTLRCSPRSGDLSVYWYQQSLDQGLQFLIQYYNGEERAKGNILERFSAQQFPDLHSELNLSSLELGDSALYFCASSVDPSGSADTQYFGPGTRLTVL.

The chain has TRBV9 and TRBJ2-7; a weak D match, TRBD1 (5 bases). Germline loops: CDR1 SGDLS, CDR2 YYNGEE. The V and J ends lost 2 bases and 0 bases respectively, with 9 bases between them. CDR3 length equals 14 residues. The CDR3, as DNA: TGTGCCAGCAGCGTTGACAGTTCCTCCTACGAGCAGTACTTC. It translates to CASSVDSSSYEQYF.

The V and J genes are TRBV9 and TRBJ2-3, with 14 bases fitting TRBD2. V was clipped by 3 bases and J by 5 bases; unmatched bases: 5. In germline, CDR1 is SGDLS, CDR2 YYNGEE. The CDR3 spans 16 residues. Written as DNA, the CDR3 is TGTGCCAGCAGCGCGACTAGCGGGGGGGCCGTAGATACGCAGTATTTT. This translates into CASSATSGGAVDTQYF.

Turning to this clone: Other DNA sequences in the same sample also yield this CDR3. The J gene is TRBJ1-1, the V gene TRBV28; the D is unclear. Trimming stripped 6 bases from V and 1 base from J, with 9 bases between. This CDR3 is 13 amino acids long. In germline, CDR1 is MDHEN, CDR2 SYDVKM. The CDR3 region has the DNA TGTGCCAGCAGCACCACAGCGAACACTGAAGCTTTCTTT. It translates to CASSTTANTEAFF. Full variable domain (missing parts from reference TRBV28 and TRBJ1-1): DVKVTQSSRYLVKRTGEKVFLECVQDMDHENMFWYRQDPGLGLRLIYFSYDVKMKEKGDIPEGYSVSREKKERFSLILESASTNQTSMYLCASSTTANTEAFFGQGTRLTVV.

The CDR3: CASSSRTSGTISYNEQFF. The CDR3 region has the DNA TGCGCCAGCAGCTCCCGGACTAGCGGGACCATCTCCTACAATGAGCAGTTCTTC. This sequence joins TRBV5-1 and TRBJ2-1; TRBD2 matches at 12 bases. The germline gives CDR1 SGHRS, CDR2 YFSETQ. J lost 0 bases, V lost 3 bases, and 7 bases had no gene match. CDR3 length: 18 residues.

This chain connects TRBV4-1 to TRBJ1-1, with TRBD1 identical over 7 bases. The CDR3 length is 15 residues. With V trimmed by 3 bases and J by 4 bases, 8 bases remained unmatched. The germline V gene has CDR1 MGHRA and CDR2 YSYEKL. Written as DNA, the CDR3 is TGCGCCAGCAGCCACCTGACAGGGACGAGCACTGAAGCTTTCTTT. Amino acids: CASSHLTGTSTEAFF.